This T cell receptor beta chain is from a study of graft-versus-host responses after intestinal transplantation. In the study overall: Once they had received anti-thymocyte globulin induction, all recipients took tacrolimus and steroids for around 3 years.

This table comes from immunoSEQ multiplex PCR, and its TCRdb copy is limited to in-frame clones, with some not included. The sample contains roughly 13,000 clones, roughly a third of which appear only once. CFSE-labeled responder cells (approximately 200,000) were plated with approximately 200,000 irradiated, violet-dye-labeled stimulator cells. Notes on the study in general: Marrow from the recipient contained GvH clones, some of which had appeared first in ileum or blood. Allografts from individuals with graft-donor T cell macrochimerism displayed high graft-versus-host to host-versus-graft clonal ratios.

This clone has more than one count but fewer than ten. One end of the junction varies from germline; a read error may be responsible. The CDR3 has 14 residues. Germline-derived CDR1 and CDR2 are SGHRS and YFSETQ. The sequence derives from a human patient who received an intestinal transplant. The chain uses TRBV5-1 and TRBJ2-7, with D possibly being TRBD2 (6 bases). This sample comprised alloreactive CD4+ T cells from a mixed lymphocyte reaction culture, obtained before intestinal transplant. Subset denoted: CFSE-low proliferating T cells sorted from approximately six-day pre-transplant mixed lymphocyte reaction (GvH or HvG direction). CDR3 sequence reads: CASSFGLQPYEQYF. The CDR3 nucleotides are TGTGCCAGCAGCTTCGGACTACAACCCTACGAGCAGTACTTC.